This T cell receptor beta chain was captured by sequencing in a study of CD8 T cells in Susac syndrome. CDR1 and CDR2 (germline): MNHEY, SVGAGI. Trimming removed 0 bases at V and 1 base at J, with 7 bases between. There are 15 residues in the CDR3. Random hexamers were used to reverse transcribe roughly 0.45 to 1 ug of RNA. Each CDR3 protein gets one entry after TCRdb re-called the immunoSEQ multiplex PCR reads with MiXCR. The repertoire consists of 150,000 or so distinct CDR3 sequences, with 92% occurring once and the leading ten covering roughly 0.08%. The genes are TRBV6-5 and TRBJ1-5; perhaps TRBD1 as D (6 bases). This TCR was sampled from a human donor in good health. What was sequenced was CD4+ T cells from PBMCs. The CDR3 loop reads CASSYSQGSNQPQHF. In DNA form, the CDR3 reads TGTGCCAGCAGTTACTCGCAGGGGAGCAATCAGCCCCAGCATTTT.